A single TCR beta chain is shown here with its context. This sample is part of a study of cytomegalovirus exposure and HLA in healthy donors. Germline CDR1 MNHEY, CDR2 SVGAGI. The CDR3 covers 14 residues. The V and J ends lost 5 bases and 4 bases, in that order; junction bases with no gene match: 7. PCR involved 60 Vbeta and 13 Jbeta primers. This table comes from immunoSEQ multiplex PCR, and its TCRdb copy is limited to in-frame clones, with some not included. The table lists approximately 150,000 clones, roughly 80% of them singletons, with approximately 10% in the top ten. The receptor comes from a man aged 18 to 29 in good health and CMV-seropositive. The chain links TRBV6-5 to TRBJ1-2; 7 positions agree with TRBD1. Sequencing was done on a sample of PBMCs. This chain's CDR3 is CASSGDSTFYGYTF. In DNA, the CDR3 is TGTGCCAGCAGTGGGGACAGTACATTCTATGGCTACACCTTC.